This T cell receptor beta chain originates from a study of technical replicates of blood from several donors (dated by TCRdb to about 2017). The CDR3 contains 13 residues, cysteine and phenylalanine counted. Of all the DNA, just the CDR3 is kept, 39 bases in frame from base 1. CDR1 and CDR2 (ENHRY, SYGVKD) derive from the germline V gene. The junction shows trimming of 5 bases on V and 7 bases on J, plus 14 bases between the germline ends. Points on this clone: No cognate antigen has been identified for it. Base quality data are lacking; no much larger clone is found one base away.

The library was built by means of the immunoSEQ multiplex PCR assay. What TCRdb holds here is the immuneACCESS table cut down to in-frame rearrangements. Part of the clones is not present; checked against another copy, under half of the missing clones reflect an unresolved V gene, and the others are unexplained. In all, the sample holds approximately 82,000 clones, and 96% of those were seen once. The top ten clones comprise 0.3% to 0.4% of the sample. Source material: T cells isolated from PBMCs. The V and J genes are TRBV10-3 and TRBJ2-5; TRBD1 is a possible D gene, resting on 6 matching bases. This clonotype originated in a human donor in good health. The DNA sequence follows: TGTGCCATCAGTAACAGGGATCGTCGGACCCAGTACTTC. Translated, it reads CAISNRDRRTQYF.